This T cell receptor (beta chain) stems from a study of shared clonotypes between healthy human individuals. Germline lookup yields CDR1 SGHAT and CDR2 FQNNGV. Trimming removed 6 bases from V and 0 bases from J; junction bases left unmatched: 2. The CDR3 covers 15 residues. Remarks on this clone: The same CDR3 can be traced to other DNA sequences in this sample.

Splitting the CD4+ cells yielded a CD45RA+ naive subset and a CD45RA-negative memory subset. Here immunoSEQ multiplex PCR was the method, and the copy in TCRdb shows in-frame clones only, minus some. The data show about 2.3 million clones, with 80% to 95% seen just once and 0.37% held by the top ten. The sequencing input was naive CD4+ T cells from PBMCs. Subset: CD45RA+ positively selected. The chain employs TRBV11-2 and TRBJ2-2; 9 bases are a match to TRBD2. This clonotype was obtained from a man between 18 and 29 years old in good health. Some clones in this sample may be carry-over from other donors' samples. The CDR3 is CASSSSGANTGELFF. CDR3 nucleotide sequence: TGTGCCAGCAGTTCTAGCGGGGCGAACACCGGGGAGCTGTTTTTT.